A single sample is the source of the 11 T cell receptor beta chains below, sequenced in a study of vaccination effects on CD4 cells after COVID-19. This table comes from immunoSEQ multiplex PCR, and its TCRdb copy is limited to in-frame clones, with some not included. The profile shows fewer than 60,000 clones, about 77% of them singletons. No antigen is known for these receptors. Using viral peptide pools, the ViraFEST assay grew out antigen-specific CD4+ T cells prior to sequencing. Isolation of CD4+ T cells took place after nine to ten days of culture. This person's SARS-CoV-2 infection, confirmed by PCR, occurred between March and December 2020. Sequenced here: CD4+ T cells from PBMCs cultured with HIV peptides, sampled before COVID-19 vaccination. Subset: HIV-1 Nef peptide pool negative control/reference culture. The receptors originated from a human donor who had a prior SARS-CoV-2 infection.

The chain has TRBV9 and TRBJ2-3, with D possibly TRBD2 on 6 matching bases. The CDR3 is 16 residues long. V was clipped by 0 bases and J by 6 bases, with 17 bases between them. Germline-derived CDR1 and CDR2 are SGDLS and YYNGEE. The CDR3 loop is CASSVGGDPSIDTQYF. The CDR3 region has the DNA TGTGCCAGCAGCGTAGGCGGGGACCCGAGTATTGATACGCAGTATTTT. Variable domain in full (rest from reference TRBV9 and TRBJ2-3): DSGVTQTPKHLITATGQRVTLRCSPRSGDLSVYWYQQSLDQGLQFLIQYYNGEERAKGNILERFSAQQFPDLHSELNLSSLELGDSALYFCASSVGGDPSIDTQYFGPGTRLTVL.

The V and J genes are TRBV14 and TRBJ2-3; D uncertain. CDR1 is SGHDN and CDR2 is FVKESK in the germline V gene. Trimming took off 1 base at V and 6 bases at J, with 14 bases between the two ends. This CDR3 is built from 15 residues. The CDR3 nucleotides read TGTGCCAGCAGCCAAGGTCTGACTCGCGTGGATACGCAGTATTTT. It specifies CASSQGLTRVDTQYF.

This clone occurred a few times. The rearrangement uses TRBV27 and TRBJ1-1; 12 positions match TRBD1. V lost 6 bases, J lost 4 bases, and 3 bases stayed unmatched. CDR3 size: 14 residues. The germline gives CDR1 MNHEY, CDR2 SMNVEV (reference sequence). The CDR3 nucleotides read TGTGCCAGCAGCTGGGACAGGGGGCTCACTGAAGCTTTCTTT. This sequence encodes CASSWDRGLTEAFF.

This clone came up a few times. This chain joins TRBV6-6 and TRBJ2-1; possible D gene TRBD2, 5 bases. The ends were cut back, 5 bases at V and 4 bases at J, with 9 bases in the middle. The CDR3 contains 13 residues. Germline V gene lookup returns CDR1 MNHNY and CDR2 SVGAGI (reference sequence). Here the CDR3 reads CASSPGEYNEQFF. CDR3 DNA: TGTGCCAGCAGTCCCGGGGAGTACAATGAGCAGTTCTTC.

As concerns this clone: An end of the junction differs from the germline gene, which may be a read error. The genes are TRBV6-5 and TRBJ1-5; 7 bases are a match to TRBD1. Germline CDR1 and CDR2: MNHEY and SVGAGI. The CDR3 runs 15 residues. The CDR3 loop is CASSPQTGRNQPQHF. As DNA, the CDR3 is TGTGCCAGCAGTCCCCAGACAGGGCGCAACCAGCCCCAGCATTTT.

The gene calls are TRBV9 and TRBJ2-3; maybe TRBD1 (7 bases). Trimming removed 1 base at V and 3 bases at J, with 15 bases between. CDR1 and CDR2 from the germline V gene are SGDLS and YYNGEE. The CDR3 covers 16 residues. CDR3 DNA sequence: TGTGCCAGCAGCGTACTACCTCAGGGGGGAACAGATACGCAGTATTTT. It translates to CASSVLPQGGTDTQYF. The full variable domain, in which reference TRBV9 and TRBJ2-3 provide the parts outside the CDR3, is DSGVTQTPKHLITATGQRVTLRCSPRSGDLSVYWYQQSLDQGLQFLIQYYNGEERAKGNILERFSAQQFPDLHSELNLSSLELGDSALYFCASSVLPQGGTDTQYFGPGTRLTVL.

The gene calls are TRBV5-1 and TRBJ1-4; no clear D gene. Germline CDR1 and CDR2: SGHRS and YFSETQ. V dropped 0 bases and J dropped 4 bases, with 4 bases sitting between them. The CDR3 is 13 amino acids. CDR3 in amino acids: CASSLGNNEKLFF. CDR3 nucleotide sequence: TGCGCCAGCAGCTTGGGGAATAATGAAAAACTGTTTTTT.

The chain links TRBV6-5 to TRBJ2-5; maybe TRBD2 (6 bases). Germline V gene sequence: CDR1 MNHEY, CDR2 SVGAGI. The CDR3 has 15 residues. With 0 bases removed from V and 1 base from J, the gap between germline ends came to 9 bases. This chain's CDR3 is CASSYSWGVQETQYF. CDR3 sequence (DNA): TGTGCCAGCAGTTACTCTTGGGGGGTCCAAGAGACCCAGTACTTC.

This clone was seen a few times. CDR3: CASSVDWQQNQPQHF. The DNA for the CDR3 is TGTGCCAGCAGCGTAGATTGGCAGCAGAATCAGCCCCAGCATTTT. The gene calls are TRBV9 and TRBJ1-5, with unresolved D. Germline-derived CDR1 and CDR2 are SGDLS and YYNGEE. This CDR3 region has 15 residues. V gave up 0 bases and J gave up 4 bases, with 11 bases separating them.

This clone has only one observation. The chain employs TRBV13 and TRBJ2-1; D gene ambiguous. Per the germline V gene, CDR1 is PRHDT and CDR2 is FYEKMQ (reference sequence). V was cut by 1 base and J by 10 bases, with 5 bases left in between. The CDR3 is 11 amino acids. CDR3 bases: TGTGCCAGCAGCTTAGTAAGGGAGCAGTTCTTC. It specifies CASSLVREQFF.

The chain is built from TRBV9 and TRBJ2-1; D is unclear. The CDR3 is 13 residues long. V was trimmed by 0 bases and J by 6 bases, leaving 7 bases between them. The germline CDR1 and CDR2 sequences are SGDLS and YYNGEE. Written as DNA, the CDR3 is TGTGCCAGCAGCGTAGTTGGGCCCAATGAGCAGTTCTTC. Translation: CASSVVGPNEQFF.